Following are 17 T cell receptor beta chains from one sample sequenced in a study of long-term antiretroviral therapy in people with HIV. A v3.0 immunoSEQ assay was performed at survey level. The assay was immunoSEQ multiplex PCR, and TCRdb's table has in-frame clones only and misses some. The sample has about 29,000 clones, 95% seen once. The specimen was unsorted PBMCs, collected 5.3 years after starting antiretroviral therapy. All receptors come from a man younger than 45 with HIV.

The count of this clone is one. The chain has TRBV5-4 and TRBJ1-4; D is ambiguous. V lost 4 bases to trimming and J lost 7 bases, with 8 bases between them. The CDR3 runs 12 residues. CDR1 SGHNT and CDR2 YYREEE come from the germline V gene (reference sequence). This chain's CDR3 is CASSRSGEKLFF. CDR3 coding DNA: TGTGCCAGCAGCCGGTCAGGTGAAAAACTGTTTTTT.

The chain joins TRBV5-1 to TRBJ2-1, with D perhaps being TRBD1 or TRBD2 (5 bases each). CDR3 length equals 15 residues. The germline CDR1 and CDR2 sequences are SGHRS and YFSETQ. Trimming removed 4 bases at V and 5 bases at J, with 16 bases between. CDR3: CASSPGPVSDNEQFF. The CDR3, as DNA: TGCGCCAGCAGCCCGGGACCCGTATCGGACAATGAGCAGTTCTTC.

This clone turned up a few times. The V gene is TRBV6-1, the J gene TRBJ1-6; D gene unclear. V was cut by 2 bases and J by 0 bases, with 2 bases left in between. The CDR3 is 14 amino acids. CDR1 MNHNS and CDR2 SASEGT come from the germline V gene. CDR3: CASSENSYNSPLHF. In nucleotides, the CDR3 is TGTGCCAGCAGTGAAAACTCCTATAATTCACCCCTCCACTTT.

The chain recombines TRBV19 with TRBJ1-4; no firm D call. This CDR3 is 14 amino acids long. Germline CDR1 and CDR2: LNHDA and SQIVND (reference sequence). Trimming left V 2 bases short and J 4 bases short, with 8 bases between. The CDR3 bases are TGTGCCAGTAGTATACGGAGGTATAATGAAAAACTGTTTTTT. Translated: CASSIRRYNEKLFF.

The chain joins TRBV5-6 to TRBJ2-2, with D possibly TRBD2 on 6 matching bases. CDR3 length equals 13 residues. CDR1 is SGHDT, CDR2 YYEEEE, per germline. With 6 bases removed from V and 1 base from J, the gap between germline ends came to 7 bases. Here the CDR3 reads CASTAGNTGELFF. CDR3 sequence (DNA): TGTGCCAGCACAGCGGGGAACACCGGGGAGCTGTTTTTT. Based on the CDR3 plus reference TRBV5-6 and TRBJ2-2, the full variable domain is DAGVTQSPTHLIKTRGQQVTLRCSPKSGHDTVSWYQQALGQGPQFIFQYYEEEERQRGNFPDRFSGHQFPNYSSELNVNALLLGDSALYLCASTAGNTGELFFGEGSRLTVL.

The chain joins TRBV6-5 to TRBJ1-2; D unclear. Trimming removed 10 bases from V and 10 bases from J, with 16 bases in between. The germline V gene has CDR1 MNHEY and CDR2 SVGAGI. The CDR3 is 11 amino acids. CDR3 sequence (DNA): TGTGCCACCGCACGTGGGGAGGACTACACCTTC. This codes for CATARGEDYTF.

The CDR3 here is CASSLAEPNYGYTF. Here the CDR3 DNA reads TGCGCCAGCAGCTTAGCAGAACCTAACTATGGCTACACCTTC. This chain links TRBV5-1 with TRBJ1-2; D not certain. This CDR3 has 14 residues. The germline V gene has CDR1 SGHRS and CDR2 YFSETQ. V lost 2 bases, J lost 0 bases, and 8 bases lay in between.

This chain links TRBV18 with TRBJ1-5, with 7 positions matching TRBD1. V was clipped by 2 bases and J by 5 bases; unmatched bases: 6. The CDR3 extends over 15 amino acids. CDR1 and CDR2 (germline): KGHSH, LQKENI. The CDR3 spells CASSPVRDSYQPQHF. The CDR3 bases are TGTGCCAGCTCACCAGTGAGGGACAGCTATCAGCCCCAGCATTTT.

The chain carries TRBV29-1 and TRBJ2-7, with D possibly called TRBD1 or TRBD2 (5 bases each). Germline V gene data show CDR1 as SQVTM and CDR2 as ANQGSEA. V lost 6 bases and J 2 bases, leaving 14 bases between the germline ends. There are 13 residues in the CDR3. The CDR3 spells CSVTGTWAYEQYF. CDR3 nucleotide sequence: TGCAGCGTCACCGGGACGTGGGCCTACGAGCAGTACTTC.

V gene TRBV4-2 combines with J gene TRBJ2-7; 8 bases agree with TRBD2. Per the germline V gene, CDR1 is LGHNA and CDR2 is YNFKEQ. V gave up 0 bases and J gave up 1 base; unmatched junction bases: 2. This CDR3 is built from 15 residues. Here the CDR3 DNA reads TGTGCCAGCAGCCAAGATGGGACTAGTTCCTACGAGCAGTACTTC. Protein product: CASSQDGTSSYEQYF.

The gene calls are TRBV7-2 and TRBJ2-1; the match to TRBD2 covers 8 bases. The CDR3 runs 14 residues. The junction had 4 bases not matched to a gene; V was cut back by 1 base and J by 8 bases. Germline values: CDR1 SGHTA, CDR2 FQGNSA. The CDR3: CASSLDGGAYEQFF. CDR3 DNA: TGTGCCAGCAGCTTAGACGGGGGGGCCTATGAGCAGTTCTTC.

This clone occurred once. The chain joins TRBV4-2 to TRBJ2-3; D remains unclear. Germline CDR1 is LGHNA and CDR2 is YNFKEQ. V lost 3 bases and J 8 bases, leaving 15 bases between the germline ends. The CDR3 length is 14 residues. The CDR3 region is CASSQSGPAFTQYF. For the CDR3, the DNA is TGTGCCAGCAGCCAGTCTGGGCCGGCTTTTACGCAGTATTTT.

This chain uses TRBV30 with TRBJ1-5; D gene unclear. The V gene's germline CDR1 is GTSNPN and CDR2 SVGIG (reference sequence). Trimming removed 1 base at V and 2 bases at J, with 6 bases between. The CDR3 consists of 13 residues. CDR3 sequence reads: CAWSGDGNQPQHF. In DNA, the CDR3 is TGTGCCTGGAGTGGAGACGGCAATCAGCCCCAGCATTTT.

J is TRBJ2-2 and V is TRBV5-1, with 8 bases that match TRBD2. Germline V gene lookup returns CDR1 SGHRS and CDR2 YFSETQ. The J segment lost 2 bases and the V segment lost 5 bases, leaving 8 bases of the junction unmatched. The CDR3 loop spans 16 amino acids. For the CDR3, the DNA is TGCGCCAGCAGGTCAAGCGGGGGCCTTAACACCGGGGAGCTGTTTTTT. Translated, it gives CASRSSGGLNTGELFF. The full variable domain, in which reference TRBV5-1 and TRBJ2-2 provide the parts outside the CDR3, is KAGVTQTPRYLIKTRGQQVTLSCSPISGHRSVSWYQQTPGQGLQFLFEYFSETQRNKGNFPGRFSGRQFSNSRSEMNVSTLELGDSALYLCASRSSGGLNTGELFFGEGSRLTVL.

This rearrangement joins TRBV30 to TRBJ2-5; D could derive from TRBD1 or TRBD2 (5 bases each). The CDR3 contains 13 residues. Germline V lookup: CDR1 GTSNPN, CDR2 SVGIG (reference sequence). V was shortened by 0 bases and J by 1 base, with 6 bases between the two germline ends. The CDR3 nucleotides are TGTGCCTGGAGTGTGGGGGTCCAAGAGACCCAGTACTTC. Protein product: CAWSVGVQETQYF. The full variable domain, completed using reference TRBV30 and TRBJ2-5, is SQTIHQWPATLVQPVGSPLSLECTVEGTSNPNLYWYRQAAGRGLQLLFYSVGIGQISSEVPQNLSASRPQDRQFILSSKKLLLSDSGFYLCAWSVGVQETQYFGPGTRLLVL.

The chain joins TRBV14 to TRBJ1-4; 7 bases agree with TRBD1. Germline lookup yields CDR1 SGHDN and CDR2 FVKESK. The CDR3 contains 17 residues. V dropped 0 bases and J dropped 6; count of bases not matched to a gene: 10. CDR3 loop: CASSQDRWGQKYEKLFF. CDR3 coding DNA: TGTGCCAGCAGCCAAGATAGATGGGGACAGAAGTATGAAAAACTGTTTTTT.

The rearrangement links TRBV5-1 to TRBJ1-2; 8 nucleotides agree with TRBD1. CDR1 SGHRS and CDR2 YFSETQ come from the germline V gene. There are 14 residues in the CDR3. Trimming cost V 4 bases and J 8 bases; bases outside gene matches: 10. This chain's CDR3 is CASSVTQGAQGYTF. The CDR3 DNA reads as TGCGCCAGCAGCGTAACCCAGGGGGCGCAGGGCTACACCTTC.